Following are 4 T cell receptor beta chains from one sample sequenced in a study of T cell changes during pregnancy in multiple sclerosis. The data were produced by immunoSEQ multiplex PCR, yet TCRdb's version contains in-frame clones alone and is incomplete. Of approximately 90,000 clones in the sample, 91% were seen once. The source material was peripheral blood, sampled after pregnancy. Receptor source: a female donor in good health, enrolled as a control in a pregnancy study.

The gene calls are TRBV7-2 and TRBJ2-7, with 8 bases lining up with TRBD2. The germline CDR1 and CDR2 sequences are SGHTA and FQGNSA. The CDR3 is 14 amino acids. The V segment lost 5 bases and the J segment 2 bases; nucleotides outside the gene matches: 5. The CDR3 DNA sequence: TGTGCCAGCAGCGTCACTAGCGGAACCTACGAGCAGTACTTC. The encoded protein is CASSVTSGTYEQYF.

The chain combines TRBV6-1 with TRBJ1-3; 8 positions agree with TRBD1. Germline V gives CDR1 MNHNS, CDR2 SASEGT. This CDR3 contains 15 residues. The V gene end was trimmed by 4 bases and the J gene end by 3 bases; junction bases not matched to a gene: 5. The CDR3 loop reads CASSADRAFGNTIYF. The CDR3 DNA sequence: TGTGCCAGCAGTGCGGACAGGGCTTTTGGAAACACCATATATTTT.

The chain couples TRBV7-8 to TRBJ1-1, with no clear D. The germline CDR1 and CDR2 sequences are SGHVS and FQNEAQ. V dropped 0 bases and J dropped 1 base, with 9 bases sitting between them. The CDR3 has 15 amino acids. CDR3 sequence reads: CASSLANHGNTEAFF. DNA for the CDR3: TGTGCCAGCAGCTTAGCGAACCACGGGAACACTGAAGCTTTCTTT.

This clone came up once. This chain connects TRBV4-3 to TRBJ2-5, with 9 bases identical to TRBD1. The J segment lost 9 bases and the V segment lost 2 bases, leaving 7 bases of the junction unmatched. The CDR3 sequence is 14 residues long. Germline lookup yields CDR1 LGHNA and CDR2 YSLEER. The CDR3 region has the DNA TGCGCCAGCAGCCAACCGGGACAGGGCCGACCCCAGTACTTC. Protein product: CASSQPGQGRPQYF.